The 17 T cell receptor beta chains below come from one sample, sequenced in a study of T cells after yellow fever vaccination. TCRdb recomputed calls from the 5' RACE reads with MiXCR, one row per CDR3 protein. The sample contains 500,000 to 650,000 distinct CDR3 sequences, about 17% of which appear only once. The sample in question was PBMCs, obtained more than 4 days after the first yellow fever vaccination. The receptors derive from a man aged 18 to 29 who received the YFV17D yellow fever vaccine.

V and J are TRBV7-9 and TRBJ2-7; TRBD2 might be the D (5 bases). The CDR3 loop spans 14 amino acids. The germline V gene encodes CDR1 SEHNR and CDR2 FQNEAQ (reference sequence). With 5 bases removed from V and 7 bases from J, the gap between germline ends came to 18 bases. For the CDR3, the DNA is TGTGCCAGCAGCCCCGGCCCCACCCGGGGTGAGCAGTACGTC. Encoded protein: CASSPGPTRGEQYV.

The J gene is TRBJ1-2, the V gene TRBV4-1; D remains unclear. V gave up 0 bases and J gave up 11 bases, with 13 bases separating them. The CDR3 length is 13 residues. Germline CDR1 reads MGHRA; CDR2 reads YSYEKL. The CDR3 nucleotides are TGCGCCAGCAGCCAAGAAGCCGCGTGGGAATACACCTTC. It yields the protein CASSQEAAWEYTF.

The chain employs TRBV7-9 and TRBJ2-1; maybe TRBD2 (5 bases). V lost 7 bases and J 5 bases, leaving 12 bases between the germline ends. This CDR3 is built from 13 residues. Germline lookup yields CDR1 SEHNR and CDR2 FQNEAQ (reference sequence). The CDR3 DNA is TGTGCCAGCACCCTTATCGGGAACAATGAGCAGTTCTTC. Its protein is CASTLIGNNEQFF.

The rearrangement links TRBV28 to TRBJ1-1, with a weak D call TRBD1 (6 bases). The CDR3 loop spans 14 amino acids. CDR1 and CDR2 (germline): MDHEN, SYDVKM. Trimming left V 11 bases short and J 7 bases short, with 23 bases between. CDR3 loop: CAASTPQGSGEAFF. The CDR3 nucleotides are TGTGCCGCGAGCACCCCACAGGGATCGGGTGAAGCTTTCTTT. Using reference TRBV28 and TRBJ1-1 for the parts outside the CDR3, the full variable domain is DVKVTQSSRYLVKRTGEKVFLECVQDMDHENMFWYRQDPGLGLRLIYFSYDVKMKEKGDIPEGYSVSREKKERFSLILESASTNQTSMYLCAASTPQGSGEAFFGQGTRLTVV.

This clonotype was counted only a few times. The chain links TRBV5-4 to TRBJ2-1; D is unresolved. V was cut by 0 bases and J by 13 bases, with 14 bases left in between. CDR3 length equals 13 residues. The germline V gene has CDR1 SGHNT and CDR2 YYREEE (reference sequence). CDR3 bases: TGTGCCAGCAGCTTGGACTTGGCTCGAAATCAGTTCTTC. Amino acids: CASSLDLARNQFF. Together with reference TRBV5-4 and TRBJ2-1, the CDR3 gives the full variable domain: ETGVTQSPTHLIKTRGQQVTLRCSSQSGHNTVSWYQQALGQGPQFIFQYYREEENGRGNFPPRFSGLQFPNYSSELNVNALELDDSALYLCASSLDLARNQFFGPGTRLTVL.

Turning to this clonotype: An end of the junction does not agree with germline; a read error may underlie this. The chain employs TRBV27 and TRBJ1-5, with 10 bases matching TRBD1. Germline V gene data show CDR1 as MNHEY and CDR2 as SMNVEV (reference sequence). The CDR3 extends over 16 amino acids. This chain's CDR3 is CASSPLQTGGKQPQHF. The CDR3 bases are TGTGCCAGCAGTCCCTTACAGACAGGGGGCAAACAGCCCCAGCATTTT.

Only a few counts were recorded for this clonotype. The V call is TRBV5-1, the J call TRBJ2-7, with 9 nucleotides matching TRBD1. Trimming removed 4 bases from V and 4 bases from J; junction bases left unmatched: 12. CDR1 is SGHRS, CDR2 YFSETQ, per germline. The CDR3 runs to 16 residues. The CDR3: CASSQMPGTGIYEQYF. The DNA for the CDR3 is TGCGCCAGCAGCCAAATGCCGGGGACAGGGATTTACGAGCAGTACTTC.

This clonotype was picked up many times. The genes are TRBV5-1 and TRBJ1-4; D is ambiguous. The V end lost 1 base, the J end lost 7 bases, and 8 bases lay between the germline ends. Per germline, CDR1 SGHRS and CDR2 YFSETQ. The CDR3 totals 13 residues. The CDR3 DNA reads TGCGCCAGCAGCTTGCCCGCAGGTGAAAAACTGTTTTTT. It yields the protein CASSLPAGEKLFF.

The V and J genes are TRBV6-1 and TRBJ1-2; 8 nucleotides align to TRBD1. V trimming: 10 bases; J trimming: 3 bases; junction bases outside the gene matches: 7. The CDR3 length is 13 residues. Germline V gene lookup returns CDR1 MNHNS and CDR2 SASEGT. The CDR3 DNA is TGTGCCACGACCCCGGGACAGGACTATGGCTACACCTTC. It yields the protein CATTPGQDYGYTF.

The chain couples TRBV20-1 to TRBJ2-2; 15 positions match TRBD2. Per germline, CDR1 DFQATT and CDR2 SNEGSKA (reference sequence). This CDR3 has 20 residues. Trimming removed 0 bases from V and 4 bases from J; junction bases left unmatched: 12. Here the CDR3 DNA reads TGCAGTGCTAGAGATCCCGGGACTAGCGGGGGGAAGGCCACCACCGGGGAGCTGTTTTTT. Translating it yields CSARDPGTSGGKATTGELFF.

The chain joins TRBV24-1 to TRBJ2-4, with 9 bases fitting TRBD1. The V segment lost 4 bases and the J segment 7 bases; nucleotides outside the gene matches: 13. The CDR3 loop spans 17 amino acids. The germline CDR1 and CDR2 sequences are KGHDR and SFDVKD. DNA for the CDR3: TGTGCCACCAGTGAGTCCCCGGGGACAGGGTTTATGAACATTCAGTACTTC. Translation: CATSESPGTGFMNIQYF.

CDR3 region: CASSPGQADTEAFF. CDR3 DNA: TGTGCCAGCAGCCCGGGACAAGCCGACACTGAAGCTTTCTTT. The chain carries TRBV7-9 and TRBJ1-1; D might be TRBD1 (6 bases). V dropped 5 bases and J dropped 3 bases, with 13 bases sitting between them. The CDR3 runs 14 residues. Germline V gives CDR1 SEHNR, CDR2 FQNEAQ (reference sequence).

This clonotype has at least ten counts. The chain carries TRBV2 and TRBJ1-1, with no clear D. With 0 bases removed from V and 2 bases from J, the gap between germline ends came to 13 bases. Germline V gives CDR1 SNHLY, CDR2 FYNNEI. The CDR3 runs to 16 residues. The CDR3 here is CASSEALTGLNTEAFF. CDR3 in DNA: TGTGCCAGCAGTGAAGCGCTTACGGGGTTAAACACTGAAGCTTTCTTT.

This clonotype was seen only a few times. The chain couples TRBV7-9 to TRBJ2-1, with 8 bases aligning to TRBD2. Germline V gene sequence: CDR1 SEHNR, CDR2 FQNEAQ (reference sequence). This CDR3 spans 15 amino acids. With V trimmed by 8 bases and J by 3 bases, 9 bases remained unmatched. CDR3 loop: CASGTSRGYYNEQFF. The CDR3 nucleotides are TGTGCCAGCGGGACTAGTCGGGGGTACTACAATGAGCAGTTCTTC.

The chain carries TRBV20-1 and TRBJ2-1; 9 nucleotides line up with TRBD1. CDR3 length: 13 residues. Per the germline V gene, CDR1 is DFQATT and CDR2 is SNEGSKA (reference sequence). V dropped 1 base and J dropped 8; count of bases not matched to a gene: 3. The CDR3 protein is CSARGTGVHEQFF. In DNA, the CDR3 is TGCAGTGCTAGAGGGACAGGGGTGCATGAGCAGTTCTTC.

The chain is built from TRBV5-1 and TRBJ2-5, with 10 bases that match TRBD2. This CDR3 comprises 17 residues. The germline CDR1 and CDR2 sequences are SGHRS and YFSETQ. V lost 4 bases and J lost 5; bases outside the gene matches: 14. The CDR3 loop reads CASSTLAGAALGETQYF. The CDR3 nucleotides are TGCGCCAGCAGCACCCTAGCGGGGGCCGCTCTGGGGGAGACCCAGTACTTC.

There are a few counts of this clonotype. This rearrangement joins TRBV9 to TRBJ1-6; D not resolved. This CDR3 spans 12 amino acids. Trimming took 6 bases from V and 3 from J, leaving 4 bases between them. Germline loops: CDR1 SGDLS, CDR2 YYNGEE. The CDR3 loop reads CASNLYNSPLHF. The CDR3 nucleotides read TGTGCCAGCAACCTCTATAATTCACCCCTCCACTTT.